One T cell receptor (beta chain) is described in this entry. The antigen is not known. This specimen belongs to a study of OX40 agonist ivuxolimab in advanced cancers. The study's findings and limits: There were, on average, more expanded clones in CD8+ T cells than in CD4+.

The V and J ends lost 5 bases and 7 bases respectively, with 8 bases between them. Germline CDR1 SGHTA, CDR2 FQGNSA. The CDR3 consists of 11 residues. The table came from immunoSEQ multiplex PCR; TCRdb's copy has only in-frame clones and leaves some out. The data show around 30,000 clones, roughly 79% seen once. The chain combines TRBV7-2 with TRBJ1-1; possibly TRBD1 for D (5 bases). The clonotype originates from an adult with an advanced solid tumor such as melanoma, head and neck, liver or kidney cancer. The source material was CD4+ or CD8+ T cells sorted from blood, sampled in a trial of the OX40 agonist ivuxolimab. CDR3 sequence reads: CASSNGHEAFF. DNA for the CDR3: TGTGCCAGCAGCAACGGACATGAAGCTTTCTTT. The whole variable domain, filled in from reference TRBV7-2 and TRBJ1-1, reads GAGVSQSPSNKVTEKGKDVELRCDPISGHTALYWYRQSLGQGLEFLIYFQGNSAPDKSGLPSDRFSAERTGGSVSTLTIQRTQQEDSAVYLCASSNGHEAFFGQGTRLTVV.